The following is a T cell receptor (beta chain) sequence with its context. Its antigen is as yet unknown. The germline gives CDR1 MGHRA, CDR2 YSYEKL. V lost 4 bases and J lost 0, with 17 bases in between. This CDR3 has 17 amino acids. The data derive from a study of T cell responses to AZD1222 COVID-19 vaccine. Whole-study context: Second-dose groups at about 4 or about 12 weeks were pooled.

Profiling relied on immunoSEQ multiplex PCR, and the TCRdb table lists in-frame clones only, not all of them. The sample lists about 120,000 clones; approximately 93% were seen once. General study findings and limits: Of spike-specific TCRs, nearly half reportedly target regions left unmutated in variants. The donor cohort was predominantly white British with a female majority, and clonal diversity may have been underestimated. Only 5 or 6 AZD1222 recipients tested seropositive at baseline.

The TCR sequence derives from an adult in good health. This specimen was peripheral blood, taken on day 0 of AZD1222 vaccination. The chain joins TRBV4-1 to TRBJ2-3, with D perhaps matching TRBD1 (6 bases). CDR3 coding DNA: TGCGCCAGCAGCCCCGGCAGGGACACTTCTAGCACAGATACGCAGTATTTT. Its protein is CASSPGRDTSSTDTQYF.